This T cell receptor beta chain originates from a study of blood T cell repertoires in COVID-19. Study at large: PBMCs, B-cell-depleted T cells, or T cells provided the cDNA or gDNA that made up the material.

Per the study methods: Amplifying reference gene primers gave estimates of nucleated cell counts. Profiled with immunoSEQ multiplex PCR; TCRdb holds only in-frame clones, not every one. D and trimming come from the DNA, and the V and J calls and clone size come from that table. The sample carries more than 150,000 clones, more than 90% recorded once. The CDR3 consists of 15 residues. Germline V lookup: CDR1 KGHSH, CDR2 LQKENI. Trimming cost V 5 bases and J 2 bases; bases outside gene matches: 9. Sequencing was carried out using peripheral blood. The chain carries TRBV18 and TRBJ2-7, with TRBD2 matching 7 bases. The source of this sequence is a man aged 45-65 years with acute or convalescent COVID-19. In nucleotides, the CDR3 is TGTGCCAGCTCATCCCGAGGAGCGGGACCCTACGAGCAGTACTTC. It is translated as CASSSRGAGPYEQYF. The variable domain in full, with the rest retrieved from reference TRBV18 and TRBJ2-7, is NAGVMQNPRHLVRRRGQEARLRCSPMKGHSHVYWYRQLPEEGLKFMVYLQKENIIDESGMPKERFSAEFPKEGPSILRIQQVVRGDSAAYFCASSSRGAGPYEQYFGPGTRLTVT.